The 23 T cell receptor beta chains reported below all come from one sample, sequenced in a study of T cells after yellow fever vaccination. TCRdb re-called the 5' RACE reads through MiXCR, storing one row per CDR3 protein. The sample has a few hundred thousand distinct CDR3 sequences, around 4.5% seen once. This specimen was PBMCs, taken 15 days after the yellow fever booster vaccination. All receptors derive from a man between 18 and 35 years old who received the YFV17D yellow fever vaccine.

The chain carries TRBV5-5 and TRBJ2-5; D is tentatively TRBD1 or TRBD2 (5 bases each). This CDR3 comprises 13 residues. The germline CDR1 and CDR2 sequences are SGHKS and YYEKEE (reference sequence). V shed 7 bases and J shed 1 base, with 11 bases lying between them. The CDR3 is CASGPGAQETQYF. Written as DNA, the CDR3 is TGTGCCAGCGGCCCCGGGGCCCAAGAGACCCAGTACTTC.

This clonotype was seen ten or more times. The CDR3 sequence is CASSQDPTGGGEETQYF. The CDR3 DNA is TGCGCCAGCAGCCAAGATCCCACCGGGGGAGGGGAGGAGACCCAGTACTTC. This chain links TRBV4-1 with TRBJ2-5; 7 bases align to TRBD2. This CDR3 is 17 amino acids long. Losses at the gene ends were 0 bases for V and 5 bases for J; bases not matched to a gene: 12. Germline CDR1 and CDR2: MGHRA and YSYEKL.

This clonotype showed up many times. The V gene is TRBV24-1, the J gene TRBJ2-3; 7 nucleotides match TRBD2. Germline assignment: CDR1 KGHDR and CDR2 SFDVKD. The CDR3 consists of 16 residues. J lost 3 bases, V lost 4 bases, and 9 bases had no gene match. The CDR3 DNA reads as TGTGCCACCAGTGACCCTCTAGCGGACCAAACAGATACGCAGTATTTT. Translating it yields CATSDPLADQTDTQYF.

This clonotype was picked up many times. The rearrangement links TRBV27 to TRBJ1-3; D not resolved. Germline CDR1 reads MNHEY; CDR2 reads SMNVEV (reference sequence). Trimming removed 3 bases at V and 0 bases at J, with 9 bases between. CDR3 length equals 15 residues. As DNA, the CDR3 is TGTGCCAGCAGTTTGGACGGGAGCTCTGGAAACACCATATATTTT. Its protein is CASSLDGSSGNTIYF.

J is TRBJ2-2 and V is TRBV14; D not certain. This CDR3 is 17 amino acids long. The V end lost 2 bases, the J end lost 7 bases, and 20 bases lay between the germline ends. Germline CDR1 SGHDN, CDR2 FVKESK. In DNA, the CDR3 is TGTGCCAGCAGCCAACAAATGCACTGGCCGGGTGGCGGGGAGCTGTTTTTT. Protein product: CASSQQMHWPGGGELFF.

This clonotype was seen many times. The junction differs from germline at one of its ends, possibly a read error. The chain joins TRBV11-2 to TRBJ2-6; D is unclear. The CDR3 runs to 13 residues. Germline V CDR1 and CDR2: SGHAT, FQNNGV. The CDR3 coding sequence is TGTGCCAGCCGCTTCTCTGGGGCCAACGTCCTGACTTTC. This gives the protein CASRFSGANVLTF. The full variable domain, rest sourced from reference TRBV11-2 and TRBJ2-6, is EAGVAQSPRYKIIEKRQSVAFWCNPISGHATLYWYQQILGQGPKLLIQFQNNGVVDDSQLPKDRFSAERLKGVDSTLKIQPAKLEDSAVYLCASRFSGANVLTFGAGSRLTVL.

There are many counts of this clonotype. CDR3 residues: CASSTDRVRLCSNQPQHF. DNA of the CDR3: TGTGCCAGCAGCACAGACAGGGTCCGCCTTTGTAGCAATCAGCCCCAGCATTTT. The genes are TRBV21-1 and TRBJ1-5; the table's D call TRBD1 went unverified against the DNA. TRBV21-1 is given as a pseudogene. The CDR3 loop spans 18 amino acids.

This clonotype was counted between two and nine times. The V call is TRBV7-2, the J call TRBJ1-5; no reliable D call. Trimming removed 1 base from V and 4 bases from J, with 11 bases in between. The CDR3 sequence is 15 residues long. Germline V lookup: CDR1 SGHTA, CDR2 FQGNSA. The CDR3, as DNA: TGTGCCAGCAGCTTAGGGTTGGTAACAAATCAGCCCCAGCATTTT. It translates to CASSLGLVTNQPQHF.

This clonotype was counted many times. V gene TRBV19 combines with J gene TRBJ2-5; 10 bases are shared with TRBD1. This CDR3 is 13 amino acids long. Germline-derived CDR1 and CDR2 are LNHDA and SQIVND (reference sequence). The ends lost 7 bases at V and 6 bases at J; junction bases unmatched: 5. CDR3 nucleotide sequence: TGTGCCAGTACGGGGACAGGGGAGAAGACCCAGTACTTC. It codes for CASTGTGEKTQYF.

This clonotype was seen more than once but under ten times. The CDR3 DNA follows: TGTGCCAGCAGCCGAAAAGGGGCGGATTCACCCCTCCACTTT. Protein product: CASSRKGADSPLHF. The chain employs TRBV3-1 and TRBJ1-6, with D possibly TRBD1 on 5 matching bases. Trimming stripped 4 bases from V and 8 bases from J, with 12 bases between. The CDR3 is 14 residues long. Germline CDR1 and CDR2: LGHDT and YNNKEL (reference sequence).

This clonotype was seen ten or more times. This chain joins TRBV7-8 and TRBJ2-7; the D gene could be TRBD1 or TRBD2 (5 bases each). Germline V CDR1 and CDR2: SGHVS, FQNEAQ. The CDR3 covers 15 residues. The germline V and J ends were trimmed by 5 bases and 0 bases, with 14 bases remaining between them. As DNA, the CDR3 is TGTGCCAGCAGCCGAGGGACGGTGCTCTCCTACGAGCAGTACTTC. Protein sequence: CASSRGTVLSYEQYF. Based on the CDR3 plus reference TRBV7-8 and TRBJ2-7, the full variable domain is GAGVSQSPRYKVAKRGQDVALRCDPISGHVSLFWYQQALGQGPEFLTYFQNEAQLDKSGLPSDRFFAERPEGSVSTLKIQRTQQEDSAVYLCASSRGTVLSYEQYFGPGTRLTVT.

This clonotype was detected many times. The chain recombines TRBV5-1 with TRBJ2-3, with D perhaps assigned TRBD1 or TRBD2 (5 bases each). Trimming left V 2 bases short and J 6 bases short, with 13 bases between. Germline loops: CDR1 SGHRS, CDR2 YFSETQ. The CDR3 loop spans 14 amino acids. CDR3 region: CASSFQGREDTQYF. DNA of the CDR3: TGCGCCAGCAGCTTTCAGGGCAGGGAGGATACGCAGTATTTT.

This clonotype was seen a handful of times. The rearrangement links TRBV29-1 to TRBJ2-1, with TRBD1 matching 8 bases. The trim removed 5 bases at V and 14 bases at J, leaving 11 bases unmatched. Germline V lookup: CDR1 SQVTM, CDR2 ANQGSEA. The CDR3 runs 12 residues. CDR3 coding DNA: TGCAGCGTTAGCCTCCAGACAGGGGTCAAGTTCTTC. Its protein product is CSVSLQTGVKFF.

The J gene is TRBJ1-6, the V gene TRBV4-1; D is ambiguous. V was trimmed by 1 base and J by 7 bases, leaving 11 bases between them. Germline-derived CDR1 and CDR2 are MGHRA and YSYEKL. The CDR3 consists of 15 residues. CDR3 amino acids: CASSQAEWRNSPLHF. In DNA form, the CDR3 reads TGCGCCAGCAGCCAAGCGGAGTGGCGGAATTCACCCCTCCACTTT.

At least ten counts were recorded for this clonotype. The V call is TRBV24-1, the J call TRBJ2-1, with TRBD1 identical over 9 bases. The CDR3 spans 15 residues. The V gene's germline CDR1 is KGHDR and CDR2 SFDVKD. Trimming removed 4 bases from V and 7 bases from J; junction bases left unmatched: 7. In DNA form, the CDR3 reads TGTGCCACCAGTGACCCGGGGACAGGGATGAATGAGCAGTTCTTC. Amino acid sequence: CATSDPGTGMNEQFF.

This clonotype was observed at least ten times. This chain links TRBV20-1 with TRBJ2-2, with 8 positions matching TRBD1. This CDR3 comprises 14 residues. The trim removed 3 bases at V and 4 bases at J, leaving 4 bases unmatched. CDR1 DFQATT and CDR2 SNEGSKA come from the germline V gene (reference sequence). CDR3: CSARDRVVTGELFF. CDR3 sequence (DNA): TGCAGTGCTAGGGACAGGGTGGTCACCGGGGAGCTGTTTTTT.

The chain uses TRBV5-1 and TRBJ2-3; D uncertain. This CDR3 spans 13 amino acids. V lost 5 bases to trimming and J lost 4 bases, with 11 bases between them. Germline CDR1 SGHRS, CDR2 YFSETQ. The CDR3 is CASRTASADTQYF. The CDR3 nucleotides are TGCGCCAGCAGAACCGCCTCCGCAGATACGCAGTATTTT. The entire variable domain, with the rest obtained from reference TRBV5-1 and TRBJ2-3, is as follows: KAGVTQTPRYLIKTRGQQVTLSCSPISGHRSVSWYQQTPGQGLQFLFEYFSETQRNKGNFPGRFSGRQFSNSRSEMNVSTLELGDSALYLCASRTASADTQYFGPGTRLTVL.

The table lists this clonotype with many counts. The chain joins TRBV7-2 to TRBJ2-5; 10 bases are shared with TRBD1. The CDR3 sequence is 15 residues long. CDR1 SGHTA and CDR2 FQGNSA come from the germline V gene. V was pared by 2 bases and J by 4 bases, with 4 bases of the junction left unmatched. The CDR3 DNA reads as TGTGCCAGCAGCTTACCGACAGGGGGCTTAGAGACCCAGTACTTC. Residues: CASSLPTGGLETQYF.

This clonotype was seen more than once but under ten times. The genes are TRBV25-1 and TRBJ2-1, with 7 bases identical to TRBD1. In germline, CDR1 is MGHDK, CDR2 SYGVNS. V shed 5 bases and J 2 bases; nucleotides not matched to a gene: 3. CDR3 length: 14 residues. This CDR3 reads CASSKGAAYNEQFF. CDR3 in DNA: TGTGCCAGCAGTAAGGGGGCAGCCTACAATGAGCAGTTCTTC.

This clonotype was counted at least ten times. The CDR3 sequence is CSAFLGQGGETQYF. Here the CDR3 DNA reads TGCAGTGCTTTCCTAGGACAGGGTGGGGAGACCCAGTACTTC. The V and J genes are TRBV20-1 and TRBJ2-5, with TRBD1 matching over 8 bases. CDR3 size: 14 residues. V gave up 5 bases and J gave up 5 bases; unmatched junction bases: 10. Per germline, CDR1 DFQATT and CDR2 SNEGSKA (reference sequence).

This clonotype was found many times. CDR3 DNA: TGTGCCAGCAAGGTGGAGGGGGCCTATGGCTACACCTTC. This encodes CASKVEGAYGYTF. This sequence joins TRBV2 and TRBJ1-2; 7 nucleotides line up with TRBD1. Trimming at V came to 7 bases and at J to 4 bases, leaving 6 bases not matched to a gene. This CDR3 is built from 13 residues. CDR1 is SNHLY, CDR2 FYNNEI, per germline. The entire variable domain, with the rest obtained from reference TRBV2 and TRBJ1-2, is as follows: EPEVTQTPSHQVTQMGQEVILRCVPISNHLYFYWYRQILGQKVEFLVSFYNNEISEKSEIFDDQFSVERPDGSNFTLKIRSTKLEDSAMYFCASKVEGAYGYTFGSGTRLTVV.

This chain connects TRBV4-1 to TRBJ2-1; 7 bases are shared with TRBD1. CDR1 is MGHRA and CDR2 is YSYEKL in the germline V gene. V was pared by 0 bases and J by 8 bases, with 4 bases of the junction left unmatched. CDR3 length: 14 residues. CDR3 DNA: TGCGCCAGCAGCCAAGATGAGGGGGCCTATGAGCAGTTCTTC. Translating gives CASSQDEGAYEQFF.

This CDR3 is CASSLAGDRGTEAFF. CDR3 bases: TGCGCCAGCAGCTTGGCGGGGGACAGGGGTACTGAAGCTTTCTTT. This chain connects TRBV5-1 to TRBJ1-1, with 10 bases lining up with TRBD1. The trim removed 0 bases at V and 5 bases at J, leaving 4 bases unmatched. Per the germline V gene, CDR1 is SGHRS and CDR2 is YFSETQ. There are 15 residues in the CDR3.